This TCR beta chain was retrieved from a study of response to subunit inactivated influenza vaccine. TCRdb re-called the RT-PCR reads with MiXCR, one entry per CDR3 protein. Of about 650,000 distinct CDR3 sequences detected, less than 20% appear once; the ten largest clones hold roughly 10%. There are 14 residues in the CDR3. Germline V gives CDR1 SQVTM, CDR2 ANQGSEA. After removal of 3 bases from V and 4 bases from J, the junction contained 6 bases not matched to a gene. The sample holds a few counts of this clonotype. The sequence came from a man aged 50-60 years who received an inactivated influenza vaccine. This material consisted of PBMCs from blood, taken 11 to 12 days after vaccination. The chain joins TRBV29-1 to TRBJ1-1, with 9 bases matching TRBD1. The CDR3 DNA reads TGCAGCGTTGAGCGTACAGGGGGCGTCACTGAAGCTTTCTTT. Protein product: CSVERTGGVTEAFF.